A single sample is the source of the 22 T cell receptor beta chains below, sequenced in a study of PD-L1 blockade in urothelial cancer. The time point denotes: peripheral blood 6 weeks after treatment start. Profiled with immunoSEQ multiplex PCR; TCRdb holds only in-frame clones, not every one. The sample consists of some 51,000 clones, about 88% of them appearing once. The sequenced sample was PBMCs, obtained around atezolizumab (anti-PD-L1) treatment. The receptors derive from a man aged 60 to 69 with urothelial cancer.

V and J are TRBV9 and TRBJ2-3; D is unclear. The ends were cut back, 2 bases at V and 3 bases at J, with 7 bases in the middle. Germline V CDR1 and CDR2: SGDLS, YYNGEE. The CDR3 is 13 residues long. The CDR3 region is CASSVSVTDTQYF. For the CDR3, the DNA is TGTGCCAGCAGCGTGTCAGTGACAGATACGCAGTATTTT.

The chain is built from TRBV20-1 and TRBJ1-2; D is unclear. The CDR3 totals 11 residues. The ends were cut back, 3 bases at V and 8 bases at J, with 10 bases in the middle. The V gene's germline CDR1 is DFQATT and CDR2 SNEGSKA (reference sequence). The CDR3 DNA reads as TGCAGTGCTAGTGGCAGGAACGGCTACACCTTC. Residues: CSASGRNGYTF.

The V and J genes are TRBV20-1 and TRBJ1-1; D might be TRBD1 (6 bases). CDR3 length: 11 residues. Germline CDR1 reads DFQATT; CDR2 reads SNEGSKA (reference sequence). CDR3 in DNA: TGCGGGGGCAGCCGGGGCACTGAAGCTTTCTTT. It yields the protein CGGSRGTEAFF.

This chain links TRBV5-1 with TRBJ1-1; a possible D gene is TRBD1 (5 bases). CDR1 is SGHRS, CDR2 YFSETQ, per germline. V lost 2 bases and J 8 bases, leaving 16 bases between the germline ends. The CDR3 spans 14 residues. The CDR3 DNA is TGCGCCAGCAGCTTTAACAGGATGGTAGGGGAAGCTTTCTTT. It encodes CASSFNRMVGEAFF.

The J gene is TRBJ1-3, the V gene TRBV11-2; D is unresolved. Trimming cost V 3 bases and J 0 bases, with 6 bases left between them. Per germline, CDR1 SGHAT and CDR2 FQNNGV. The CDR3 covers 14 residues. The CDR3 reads CASSFRSSGNTIYF. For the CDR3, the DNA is TGTGCCAGCAGCTTTCGCAGCTCTGGAAACACCATATATTTT.

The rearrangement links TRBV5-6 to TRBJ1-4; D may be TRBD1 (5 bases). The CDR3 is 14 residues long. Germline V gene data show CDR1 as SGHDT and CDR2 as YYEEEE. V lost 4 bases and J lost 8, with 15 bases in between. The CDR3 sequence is CASSRRGLLEKLFF. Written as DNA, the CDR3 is TGTGCCAGCAGCCGCCGGGGGTTACTGGAAAAACTGTTTTTT.

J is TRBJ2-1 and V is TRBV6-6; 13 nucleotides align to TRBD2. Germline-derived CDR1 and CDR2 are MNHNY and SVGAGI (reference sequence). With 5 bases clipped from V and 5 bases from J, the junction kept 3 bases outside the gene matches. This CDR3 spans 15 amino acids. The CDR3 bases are TGTGCCAGCAGTACCGGGACTAGCGGGAACAATGAGCAGTTCTTC. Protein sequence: CASSTGTSGNNEQFF.

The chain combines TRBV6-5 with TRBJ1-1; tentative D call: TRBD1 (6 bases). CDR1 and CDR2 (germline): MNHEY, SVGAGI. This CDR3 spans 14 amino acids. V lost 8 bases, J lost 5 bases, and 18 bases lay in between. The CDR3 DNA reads TGTGCCAGCCAATATGTTAGGGGGGGAACTGAAGCTTTCTTT. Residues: CASQYVRGGTEAFF.

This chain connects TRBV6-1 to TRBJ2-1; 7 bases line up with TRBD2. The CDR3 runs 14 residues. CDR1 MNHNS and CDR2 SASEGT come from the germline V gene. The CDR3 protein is CAGDGGRSYNEQFF. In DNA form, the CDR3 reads TGTGCGGGGGATGGCGGGAGATCCTACAATGAGCAGTTCTTC.

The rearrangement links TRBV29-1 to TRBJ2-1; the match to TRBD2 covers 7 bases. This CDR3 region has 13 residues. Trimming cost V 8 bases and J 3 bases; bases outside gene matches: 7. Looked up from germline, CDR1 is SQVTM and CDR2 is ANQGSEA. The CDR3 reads CSSTTSDYNEQFF. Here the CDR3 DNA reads TGCAGCTCTACCACTAGCGACTACAATGAGCAGTTCTTC.

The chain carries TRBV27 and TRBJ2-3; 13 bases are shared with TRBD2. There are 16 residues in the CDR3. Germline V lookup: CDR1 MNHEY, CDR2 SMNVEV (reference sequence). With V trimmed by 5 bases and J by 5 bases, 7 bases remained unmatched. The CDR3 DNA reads TGTGCCAGCAGTCCCGGACTAGCGGGAGTTAAAGATACGCAGTATTTT. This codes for CASSPGLAGVKDTQYF.

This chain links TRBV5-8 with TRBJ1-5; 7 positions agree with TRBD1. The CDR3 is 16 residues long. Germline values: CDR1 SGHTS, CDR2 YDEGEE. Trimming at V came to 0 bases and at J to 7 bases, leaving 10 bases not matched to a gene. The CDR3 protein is CASSLEGGGNRQPQHF. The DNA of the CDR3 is TGTGCCAGCAGCTTGGAAGGGGGCGGGAATCGACAGCCCCAGCATTTT. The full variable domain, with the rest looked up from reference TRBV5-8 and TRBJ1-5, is EAGVTQSPTHLIKTRGQQATLRCSPISGHTSVYWYQQALGLGLQFLLWYDEGEERNRGNFPPRFSGRQFPNYSSELNVNALELEDSALYLCASSLEGGGNRQPQHFGDGTRLSIL.

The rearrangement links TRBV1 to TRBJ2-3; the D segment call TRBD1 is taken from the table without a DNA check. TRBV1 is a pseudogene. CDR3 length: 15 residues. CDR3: CTSSLRTGSTDTQYF. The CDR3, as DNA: TGCACCAGCAGCCTTAGGACAGGCAGCACAGATACGCAGTATTTT.

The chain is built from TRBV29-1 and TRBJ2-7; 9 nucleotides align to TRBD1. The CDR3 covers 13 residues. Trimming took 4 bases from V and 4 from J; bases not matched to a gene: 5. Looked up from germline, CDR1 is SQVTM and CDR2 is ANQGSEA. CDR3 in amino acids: CSVVTGGGYEQYF. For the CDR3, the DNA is TGCAGCGTTGTTACAGGGGGCGGGTACGAGCAGTACTTC.

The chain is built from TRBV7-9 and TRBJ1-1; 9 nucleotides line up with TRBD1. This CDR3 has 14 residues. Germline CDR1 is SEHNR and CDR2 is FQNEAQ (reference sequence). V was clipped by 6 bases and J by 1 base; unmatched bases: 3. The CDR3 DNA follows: TGTGCCAGCAGGTGGACAGGGGCGAACACTGAAGCTTTCTTT. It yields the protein CASRWTGANTEAFF.

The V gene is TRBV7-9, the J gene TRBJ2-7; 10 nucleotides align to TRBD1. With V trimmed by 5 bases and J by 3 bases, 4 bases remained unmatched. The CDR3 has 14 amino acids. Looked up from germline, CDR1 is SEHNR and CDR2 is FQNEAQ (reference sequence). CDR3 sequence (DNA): TGTGCCAGCAGCGCCGGGACAGGGGACTACGAGCAGTACTTC. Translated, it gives CASSAGTGDYEQYF.

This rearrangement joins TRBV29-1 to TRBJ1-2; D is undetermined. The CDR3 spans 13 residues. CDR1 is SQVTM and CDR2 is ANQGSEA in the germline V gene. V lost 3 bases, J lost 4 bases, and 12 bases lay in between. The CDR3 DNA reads TGCAGCGTTGACCGAGACACGACCTATGGCTACACCTTC. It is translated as CSVDRDTTYGYTF.

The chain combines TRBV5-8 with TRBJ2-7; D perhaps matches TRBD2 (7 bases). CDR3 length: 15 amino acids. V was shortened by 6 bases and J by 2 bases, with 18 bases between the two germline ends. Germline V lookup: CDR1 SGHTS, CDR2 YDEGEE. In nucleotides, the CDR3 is TGTGCCAGCATCCTGGGGGGGGCAGGGGCCTACGAGCAGTACTTC. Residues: CASILGGAGAYEQYF.

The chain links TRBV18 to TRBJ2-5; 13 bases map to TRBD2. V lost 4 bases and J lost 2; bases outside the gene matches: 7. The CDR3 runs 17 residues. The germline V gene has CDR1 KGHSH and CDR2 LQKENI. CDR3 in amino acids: CASSLGLAGAWQETQYF. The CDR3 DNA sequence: TGTGCCAGCTCACTCGGACTAGCGGGAGCTTGGCAAGAGACCCAGTACTTC.

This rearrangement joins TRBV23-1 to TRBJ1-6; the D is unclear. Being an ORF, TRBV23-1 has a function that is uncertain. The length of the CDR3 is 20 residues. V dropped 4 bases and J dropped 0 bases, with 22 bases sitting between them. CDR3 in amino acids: CASSRTRHGWRSSYNSPLHF. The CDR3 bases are TGCGCCAGCAGTCGAACGAGGCATGGCTGGAGGAGCTCCTATAATTCACCCCTCCACTTT.

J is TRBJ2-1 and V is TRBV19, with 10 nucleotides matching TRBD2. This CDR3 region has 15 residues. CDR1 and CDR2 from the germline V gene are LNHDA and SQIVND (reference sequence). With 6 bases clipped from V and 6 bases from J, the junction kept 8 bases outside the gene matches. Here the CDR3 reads CASRRGLAETNEQFF. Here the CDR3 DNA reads TGTGCCAGTAGAAGAGGACTAGCGGAGACCAATGAGCAGTTCTTC.

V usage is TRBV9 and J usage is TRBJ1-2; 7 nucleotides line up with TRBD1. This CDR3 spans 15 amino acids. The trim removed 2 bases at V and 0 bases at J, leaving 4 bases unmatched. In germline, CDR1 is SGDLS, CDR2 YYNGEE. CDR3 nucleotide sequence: TGTGCCAGCAGCGTCGCAGGGGGTTCTAACTATGGCTACACCTTC. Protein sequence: CASSVAGGSNYGYTF.